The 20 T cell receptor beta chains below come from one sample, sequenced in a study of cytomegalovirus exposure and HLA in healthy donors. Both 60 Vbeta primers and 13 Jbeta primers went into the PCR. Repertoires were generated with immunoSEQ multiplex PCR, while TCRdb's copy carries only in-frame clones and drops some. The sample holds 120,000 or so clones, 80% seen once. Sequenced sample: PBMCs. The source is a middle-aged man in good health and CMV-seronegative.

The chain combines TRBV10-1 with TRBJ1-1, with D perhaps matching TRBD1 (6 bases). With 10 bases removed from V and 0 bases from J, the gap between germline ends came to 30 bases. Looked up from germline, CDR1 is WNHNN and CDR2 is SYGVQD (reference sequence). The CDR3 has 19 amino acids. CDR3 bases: TGCGCCAACCAACCACCCCCGGGACAACCAAAGAAAATGAACACTGAAGCTTTCTTT. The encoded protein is CANQPPPGQPKKMNTEAFF.

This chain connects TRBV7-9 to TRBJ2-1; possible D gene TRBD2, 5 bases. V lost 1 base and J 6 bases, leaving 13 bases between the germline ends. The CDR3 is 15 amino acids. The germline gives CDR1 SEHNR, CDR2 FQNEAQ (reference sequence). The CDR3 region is CASSLGQAVGNEQFF. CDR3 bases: TGTGCCAGCAGCTTAGGACAAGCGGTCGGCAATGAGCAGTTCTTC. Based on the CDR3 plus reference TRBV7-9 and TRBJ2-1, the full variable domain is DTGVSQNPRHKITKRGQNVTFRCDPISEHNRLYWYRQTLGQGPEFLTYFQNEAQLEKSRLLSDRFSAERPKGSFSTLEIQRTEQGDSAMYLCASSLGQAVGNEQFFGPGTRLTVL.

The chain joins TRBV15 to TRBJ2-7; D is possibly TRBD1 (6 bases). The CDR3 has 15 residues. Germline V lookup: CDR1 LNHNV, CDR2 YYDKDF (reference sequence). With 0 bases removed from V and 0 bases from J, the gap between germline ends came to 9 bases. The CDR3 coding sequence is TGTGCCACCAGCAGAGATCGACAGGCCTCCTACGAGCAGTACTTC. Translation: CATSRDRQASYEQYF. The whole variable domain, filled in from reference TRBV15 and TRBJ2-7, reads DAMVIQNPRYQVTQFGKPVTLSCSQTLNHNVMYWYQQKSSQAPKLLFHYYDKDFNNEADTPDNFQSRRPNTSFCFLDIRSPGLGDTAMYLCATSRDRQASYEQYFGPGTRLTVT.

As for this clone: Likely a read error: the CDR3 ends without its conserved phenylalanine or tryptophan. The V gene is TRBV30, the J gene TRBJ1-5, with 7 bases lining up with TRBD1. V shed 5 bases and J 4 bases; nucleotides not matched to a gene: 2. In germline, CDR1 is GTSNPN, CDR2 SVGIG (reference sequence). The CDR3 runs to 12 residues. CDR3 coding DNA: TGTGCCTGGGGGACAGCTAATCAGCCCCAGCATGTT. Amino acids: CAWGTANQPQHV.

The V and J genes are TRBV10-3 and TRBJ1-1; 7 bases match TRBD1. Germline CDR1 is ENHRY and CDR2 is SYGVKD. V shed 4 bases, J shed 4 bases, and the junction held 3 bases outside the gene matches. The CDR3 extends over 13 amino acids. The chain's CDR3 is CAISAAGGTEAFF. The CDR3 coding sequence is TGTGCCATCAGTGCGGCAGGGGGCACTGAAGCTTTCTTT.

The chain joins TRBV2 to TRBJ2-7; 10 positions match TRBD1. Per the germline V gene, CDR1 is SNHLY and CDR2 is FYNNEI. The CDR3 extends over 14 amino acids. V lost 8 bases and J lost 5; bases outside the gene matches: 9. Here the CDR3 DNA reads TGTGCCAGCTACAATACCGGGACAGGGGACGAGCAGTACTTC. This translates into CASYNTGTGDEQYF.

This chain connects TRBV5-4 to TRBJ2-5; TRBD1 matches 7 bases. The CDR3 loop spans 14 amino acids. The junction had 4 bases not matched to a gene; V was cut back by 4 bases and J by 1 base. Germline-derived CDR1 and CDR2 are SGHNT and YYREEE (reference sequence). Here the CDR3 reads CASSQGQTQETQYF. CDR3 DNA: TGTGCCAGCAGCCAGGGACAGACCCAAGAGACCCAGTACTTC.

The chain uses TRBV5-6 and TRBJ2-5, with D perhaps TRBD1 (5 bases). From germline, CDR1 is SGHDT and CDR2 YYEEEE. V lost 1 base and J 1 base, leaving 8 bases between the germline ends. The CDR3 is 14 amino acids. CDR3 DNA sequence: TGTGCCAGCAGCTTGCAGGGCTTCCAAGAGACCCAGTACTTC. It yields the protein CASSLQGFQETQYF.

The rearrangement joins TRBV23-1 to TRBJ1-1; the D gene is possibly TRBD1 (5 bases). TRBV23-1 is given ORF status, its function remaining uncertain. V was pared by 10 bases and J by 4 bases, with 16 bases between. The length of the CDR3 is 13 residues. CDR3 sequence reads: CATLLIGGTEAFF. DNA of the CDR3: TGCGCCACCCTTCTCATCGGGGGCACTGAAGCTTTCTTT.

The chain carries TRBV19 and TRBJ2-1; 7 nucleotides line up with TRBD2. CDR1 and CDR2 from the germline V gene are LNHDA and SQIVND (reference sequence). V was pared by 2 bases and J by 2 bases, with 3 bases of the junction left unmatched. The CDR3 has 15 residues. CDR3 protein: CASSIREGPYNEQFF. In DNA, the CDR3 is TGTGCCAGTAGTATAAGGGAGGGCCCCTACAATGAGCAGTTCTTC.

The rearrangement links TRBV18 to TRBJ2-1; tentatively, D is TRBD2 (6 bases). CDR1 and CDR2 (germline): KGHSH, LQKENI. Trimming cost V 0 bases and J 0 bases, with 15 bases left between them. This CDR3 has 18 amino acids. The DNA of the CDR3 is TGTGCCAGCTCACCACCCGACGGTACCGGGAGCTCCTACAATGAGCAGTTCTTC. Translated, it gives CASSPPDGTGSSYNEQFF.

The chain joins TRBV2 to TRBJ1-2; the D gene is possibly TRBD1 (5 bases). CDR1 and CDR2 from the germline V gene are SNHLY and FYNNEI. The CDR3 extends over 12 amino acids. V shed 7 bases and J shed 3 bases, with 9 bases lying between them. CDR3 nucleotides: TGTGCCAGCAAAAGGGGTGACTATGGCTACACCTTC. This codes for CASKRGDYGYTF.

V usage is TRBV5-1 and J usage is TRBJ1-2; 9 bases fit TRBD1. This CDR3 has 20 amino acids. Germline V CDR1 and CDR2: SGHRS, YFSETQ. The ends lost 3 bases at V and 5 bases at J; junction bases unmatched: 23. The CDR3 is CASSSLRDRTGDLLGYGYTF. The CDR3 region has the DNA TGCGCCAGCAGCTCTCTTAGAGATCGGACAGGGGATCTTTTGGGTTATGGCTACACCTTC.

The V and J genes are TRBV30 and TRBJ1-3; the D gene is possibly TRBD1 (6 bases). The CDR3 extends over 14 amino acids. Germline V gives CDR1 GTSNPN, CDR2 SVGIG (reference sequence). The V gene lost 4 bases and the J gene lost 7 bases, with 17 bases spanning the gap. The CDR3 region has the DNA TGTGCCTGGATGGTGGGCAGGGGAATTAACACCATATATTTT. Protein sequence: CAWMVGRGINTIYF.

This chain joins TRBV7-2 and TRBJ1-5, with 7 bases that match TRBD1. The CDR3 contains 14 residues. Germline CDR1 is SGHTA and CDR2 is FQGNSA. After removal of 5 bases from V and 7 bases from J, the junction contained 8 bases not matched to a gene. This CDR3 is CASSPSSGGQPQHF. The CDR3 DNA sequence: TGTGCCAGCAGCCCTTCATCAGGGGGACAGCCCCAGCATTTT.

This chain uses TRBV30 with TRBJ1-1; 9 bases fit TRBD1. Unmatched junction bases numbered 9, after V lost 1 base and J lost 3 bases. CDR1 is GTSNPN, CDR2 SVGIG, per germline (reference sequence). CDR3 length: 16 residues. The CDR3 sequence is CAWSADRGRGDTEAFF. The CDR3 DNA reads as TGTGCCTGGAGTGCGGACAGGGGTAGAGGGGACACTGAAGCTTTCTTT.

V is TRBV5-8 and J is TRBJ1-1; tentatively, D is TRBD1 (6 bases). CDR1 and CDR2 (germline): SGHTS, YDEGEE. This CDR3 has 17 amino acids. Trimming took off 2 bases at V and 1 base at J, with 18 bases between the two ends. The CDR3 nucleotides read TGTGCCAGCAGCTTAGAAAAACAGGGACGGACGAACACTGAAGCTTTCTTT. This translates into CASSLEKQGRTNTEAFF.

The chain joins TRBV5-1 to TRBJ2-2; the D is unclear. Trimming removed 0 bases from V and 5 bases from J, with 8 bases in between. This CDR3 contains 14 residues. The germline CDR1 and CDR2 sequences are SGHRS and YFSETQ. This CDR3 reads CASSLVGLTGELFF. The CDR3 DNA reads TGCGCCAGCAGCTTGGTTGGGCTAACCGGGGAGCTGTTTTTT.

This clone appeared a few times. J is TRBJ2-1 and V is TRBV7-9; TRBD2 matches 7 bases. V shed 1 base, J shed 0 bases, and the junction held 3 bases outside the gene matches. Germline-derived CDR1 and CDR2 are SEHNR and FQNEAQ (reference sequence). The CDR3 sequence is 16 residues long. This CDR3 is CASSLVAGGSYNEQFF. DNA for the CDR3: TGTGCCAGCAGCTTAGTAGCGGGTGGCTCCTACAATGAGCAGTTCTTC.

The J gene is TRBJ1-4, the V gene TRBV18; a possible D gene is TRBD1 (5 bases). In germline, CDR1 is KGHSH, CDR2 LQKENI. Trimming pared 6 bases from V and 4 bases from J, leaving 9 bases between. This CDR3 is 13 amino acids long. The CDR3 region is CASSFDSNEKLFF. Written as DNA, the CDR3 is TGTGCCAGCTCCTTCGACAGTAATGAAAAACTGTTTTTT.